This TCR beta chain was obtained from a study of CD8 T cells in ankylosing spondylitis. Study results and limitations: One TCR beta motif, made up of roughly 8 highly homologous variants, appeared characteristic of ankylosing spondylitis blood.

Construction of TCR beta libraries was performed using quantitative 5'-RACE with molecular barcodes. From the 5' RACE reads, TCRdb called clonotypes with MiXCR, one entry per CDR3 protein. Here the sample spans 200,000 to 250,000 distinct CDR3 sequences, roughly a tenth being singletons. The CDR3 extends over 15 amino acids. Germline-derived CDR1 and CDR2 are SGHRS and YFSETQ. The ends were cut back, 2 bases at V and 4 bases at J, with 10 bases in the middle. At least ten counts were recorded for this clonotype. Its specificity is unknown. This chain joins TRBV5-1 and TRBJ2-6; maybe TRBD1 (6 bases). Sequencing was performed on blood, either unsorted or a sorted T cell fraction (not recorded which). The clonotype was recovered from a male donor with ankylosing spondylitis or in good health (not recorded which). CDR3 sequence reads: CASSFTGSGANVLTF. The CDR3 region has the DNA TGCGCCAGCAGCTTTACAGGGTCCGGGGCCAACGTCCTGACTTTC.